The T cell receptor (beta chain) under discussion was sequenced for a study of blood T cell repertoires in COVID-19. Study-wide context: PBMCs, B-cell-depleted T cells, or T cells were the source of the cDNA or gDNA that made up the material.

CDR1 and CDR2 from the germline V gene are KGHSH and LQKENI. The CDR3 is 12 residues long. Deletions cut 5 bases from V and 7 bases from J, with 9 bases between. TCRdb's copy holds only in-frame clones and misses some; the assay was immunoSEQ multiplex PCR. The repertoire holds 190,000 or so clones, with 90% as singletons. The sequenced sample was peripheral blood. This clonotype originated in a man aged 45-60 years with acute or convalescent COVID-19. This chain joins TRBV18 and TRBJ2-1; D possibly corresponds to TRBD1 (5 bases). CDR3 region: CASSSRANEQFF. CDR3 bases: TGTGCCAGCTCATCCAGGGCAAATGAGCAGTTCTTC.